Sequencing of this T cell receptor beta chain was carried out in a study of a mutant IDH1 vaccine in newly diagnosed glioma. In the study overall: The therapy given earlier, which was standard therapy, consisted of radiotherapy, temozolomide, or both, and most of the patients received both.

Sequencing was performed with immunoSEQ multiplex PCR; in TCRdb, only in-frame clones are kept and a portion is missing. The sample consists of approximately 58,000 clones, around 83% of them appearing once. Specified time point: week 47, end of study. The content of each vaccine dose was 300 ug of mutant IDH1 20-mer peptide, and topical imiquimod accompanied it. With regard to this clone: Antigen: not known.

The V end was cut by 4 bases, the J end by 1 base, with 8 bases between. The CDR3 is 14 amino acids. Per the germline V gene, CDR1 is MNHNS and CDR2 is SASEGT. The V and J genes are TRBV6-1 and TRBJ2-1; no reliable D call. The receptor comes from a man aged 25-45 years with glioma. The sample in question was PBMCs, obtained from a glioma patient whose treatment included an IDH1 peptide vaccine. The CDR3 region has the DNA TGTGCCAGCAGTGCTGGTGGGTCCTACAATGAGCAGTTCTTC. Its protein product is CASSAGGSYNEQFF.